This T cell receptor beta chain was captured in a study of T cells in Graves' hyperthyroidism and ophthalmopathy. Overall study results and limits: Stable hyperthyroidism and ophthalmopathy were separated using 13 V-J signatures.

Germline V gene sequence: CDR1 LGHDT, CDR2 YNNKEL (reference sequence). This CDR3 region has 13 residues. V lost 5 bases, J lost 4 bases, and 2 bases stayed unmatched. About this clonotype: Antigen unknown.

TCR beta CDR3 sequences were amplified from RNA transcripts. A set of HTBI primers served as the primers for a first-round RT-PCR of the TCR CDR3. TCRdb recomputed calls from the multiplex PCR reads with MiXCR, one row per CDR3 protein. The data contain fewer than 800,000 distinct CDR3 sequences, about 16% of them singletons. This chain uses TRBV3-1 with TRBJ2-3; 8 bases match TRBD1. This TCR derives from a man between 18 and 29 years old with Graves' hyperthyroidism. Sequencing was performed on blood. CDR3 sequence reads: CASSDRGSDTQYF. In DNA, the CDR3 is TGTGCCAGCAGCGACAGGGGATCAGATACGCAGTATTTT.